Included here is one T cell receptor (beta chain) sequence, with context. This clone was observed a single time. Its specific antigen is unknown. Per-base quality was not reported, and no clone a single base away is much larger than it. The collaborating institutions used their own protocols to collect whole blood in K2EDTA tubes. For TCRbeta analysis, collaborators shipped samples as frozen whole blood, isolated PBMCs, or DNA extracted from either of those sample types. TCRbeta CDR3 regions were amplified from genomic DNA by means of the immunoSEQ Assay, a bias-controlled multiplex PCR. Per the source publication's procedure: The number of nucleated cells in each sample was estimated by amplification of reference gene primers within the assay. To quantify the absolute abundance of each unique TCRbeta CDR3 rearrangement, sequence reads were collapsed and filtered. For each sample, productive Simpson clonality was calculated as the square root of Simpson's diversity index over productive rearrangements. TCRdb retrieved this table from immuneACCESS and kept in-frame rearrangements only. Not all clones are present; in checked studies, unresolved V genes account for under half, and no reason is known for the remainder. The V and J calls and clone size come from that table; D and trimming were worked out from the DNA. This sample is represented by under 60,000 clones; approximately 80% of them were singletons. The ten largest account for roughly three fifths of the sample.

This sample was taken from a study of blood T cell repertoires in COVID-19 (TCRdb year 2020). Broadly, across the study: Collaborator samples came from the United States, Italy and Spain and covered acute and convalescent phases of COVID-19. Samples were obtained from the ongoing ImmuneRACE study (first 160 participants) and from about 1,300 subjects provided by 6 global collaborators. Where available, HLA class I and class II types were taken from metadata supplied by the sample provider and were not determined by assay-based typing. The repertoires were released in a freely available public database intended as a resource for research on the immune response to SARS-CoV-2. A de-identified subject ID, COVID-19 status, age in years and sex were almost always included in the sample metadata. The material from the prospective study consisted of cDNA or gDNA derived from T cells, B-cell-depleted T cells, or PBMCs. The dataset comprised deeply sampled blood TCRbeta repertoires from subjects exposed to, actively infected with, or recovered from COVID-19.

From the germline V gene (reference sequence), CDR1 is SEHNR and CDR2 is FQNEAQ. V trim: 2 bases; J trim: 3 bases; unmatched bases: 5. The CDR3 sequence holds 16 residues, the cysteine and phenylalanine included. Only CDR3 DNA remains: 48 bases, in frame from the first base. The full study reports these points: How much clinical and demographic metadata was included differed by source and by participant, and the metadata was provided uncurated.

The receptor's source is a man aged 65 to 79 with acute or convalescent COVID-19. Sequenced material: peripheral blood. The chain joins TRBV7-9 to TRBJ2-3; 10 of the junction bases match TRBD2. In nucleotides, the sequence is TGTGCCAGCAGCTTACTTCTAGCGGGAGTGACAGATACGCAGTATTTT. It translates as CASSLLLAGVTDTQYF.